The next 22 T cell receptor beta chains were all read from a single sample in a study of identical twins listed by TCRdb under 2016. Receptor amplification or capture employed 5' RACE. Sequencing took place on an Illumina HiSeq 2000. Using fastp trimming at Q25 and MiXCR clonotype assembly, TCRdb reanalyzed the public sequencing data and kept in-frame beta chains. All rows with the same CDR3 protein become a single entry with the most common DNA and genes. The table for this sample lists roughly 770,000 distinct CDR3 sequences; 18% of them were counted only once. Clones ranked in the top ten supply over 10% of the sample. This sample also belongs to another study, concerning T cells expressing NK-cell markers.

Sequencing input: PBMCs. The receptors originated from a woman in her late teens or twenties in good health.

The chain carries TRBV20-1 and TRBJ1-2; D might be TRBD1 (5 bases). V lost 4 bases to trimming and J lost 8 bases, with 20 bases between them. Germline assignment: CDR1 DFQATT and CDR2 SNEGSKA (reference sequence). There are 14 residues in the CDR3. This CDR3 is CSAIPLQMGVGYTF. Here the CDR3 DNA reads TGCAGTGCTATCCCTCTTCAGATGGGGGTGGGCTACACCTTC.

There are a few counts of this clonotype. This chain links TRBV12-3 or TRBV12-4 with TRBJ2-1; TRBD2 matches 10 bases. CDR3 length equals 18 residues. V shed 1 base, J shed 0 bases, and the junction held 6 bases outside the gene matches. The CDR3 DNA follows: TGTGCCAGCAGTTTAGGGCTAGCGGGAGTTAACTCCTACAATGAGCAGTTCTTC. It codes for CASSLGLAGVNSYNEQFF.

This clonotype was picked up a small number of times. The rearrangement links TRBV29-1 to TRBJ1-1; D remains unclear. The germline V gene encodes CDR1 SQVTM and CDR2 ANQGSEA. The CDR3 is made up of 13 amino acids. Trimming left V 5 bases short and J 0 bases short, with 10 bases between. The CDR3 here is CSVLVNMNTEAFF. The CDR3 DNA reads TGCAGCGTTTTAGTCAACATGAACACTGAAGCTTTCTTT.

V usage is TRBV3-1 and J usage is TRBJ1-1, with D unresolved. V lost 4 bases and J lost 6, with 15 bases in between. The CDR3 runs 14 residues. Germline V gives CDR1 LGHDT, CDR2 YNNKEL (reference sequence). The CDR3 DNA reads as TGTGCCAGCAGCCCCCTTTCGGGGATCGCTGAAGCTTTCTTT. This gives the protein CASSPLSGIAEAFF.

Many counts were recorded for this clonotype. For the CDR3, the DNA is TGCAGTGCAAGGACTAGCGGGTTATACGAGCAGTACTTC. Its translation: CSARTSGLYEQYF. The gene calls are TRBV20-1 and TRBJ2-7; 11 bases are shared with TRBD2. V dropped 6 bases and J dropped 4; count of bases not matched to a gene: 5. The germline V gene has CDR1 DFQATT and CDR2 SNEGSKA (reference sequence). This CDR3 has 13 residues.

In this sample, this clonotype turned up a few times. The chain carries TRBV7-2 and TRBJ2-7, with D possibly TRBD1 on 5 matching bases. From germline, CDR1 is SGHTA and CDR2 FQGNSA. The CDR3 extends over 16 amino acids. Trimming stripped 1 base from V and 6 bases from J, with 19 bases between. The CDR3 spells CASSLESRQTRGEQYF. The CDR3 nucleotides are TGTGCCAGCAGCTTAGAGTCGAGACAGACGCGTGGCGAGCAGTACTTC.

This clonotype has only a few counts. The CDR3 DNA reads TGTGCCAGCAGTTACTCAGAGCGGGAAAGTTCAGATACGCAGTATTTT. It specifies CASSYSERESSDTQYF. The V gene is TRBV6-2 or TRBV6-3, the J gene TRBJ2-3, with 7 bases fitting TRBD2. V was pared by 0 bases and J by 4 bases, with 7 bases of the junction left unmatched. This CDR3 spans 16 amino acids. In germline, CDR1 is MNHEY, CDR2 SVGEGT.

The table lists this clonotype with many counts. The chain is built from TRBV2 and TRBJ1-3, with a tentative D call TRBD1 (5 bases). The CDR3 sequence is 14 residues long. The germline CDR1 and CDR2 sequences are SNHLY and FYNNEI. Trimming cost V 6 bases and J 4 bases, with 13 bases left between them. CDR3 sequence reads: CASSESGPGNTIYF. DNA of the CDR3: TGTGCCAGCAGCGAGTCGGGGCCCGGAAACACCATATATTTT.

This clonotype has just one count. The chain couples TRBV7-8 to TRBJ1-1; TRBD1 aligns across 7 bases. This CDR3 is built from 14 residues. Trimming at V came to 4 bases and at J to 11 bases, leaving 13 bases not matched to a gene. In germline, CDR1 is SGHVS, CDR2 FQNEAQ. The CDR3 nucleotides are TGTGCCAGCAGCTCACCGGACTGGGACAGAGGCGCTTTCTTT. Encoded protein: CASSSPDWDRGAFF.

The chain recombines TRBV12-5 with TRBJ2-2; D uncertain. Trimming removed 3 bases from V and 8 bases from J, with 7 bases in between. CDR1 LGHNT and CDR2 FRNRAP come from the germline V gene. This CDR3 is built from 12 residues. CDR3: CASGFGLGELFF. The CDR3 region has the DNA TGTGCTAGTGGTTTTGGCCTGGGGGAGCTGTTTTTT.

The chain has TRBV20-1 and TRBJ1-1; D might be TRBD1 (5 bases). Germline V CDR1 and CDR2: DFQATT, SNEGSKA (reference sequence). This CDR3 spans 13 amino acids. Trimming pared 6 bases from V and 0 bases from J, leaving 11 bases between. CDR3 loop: CSARQQLNTEAFF. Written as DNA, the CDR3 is TGCAGTGCCCGACAGCAGTTGAACACTGAAGCTTTCTTT.

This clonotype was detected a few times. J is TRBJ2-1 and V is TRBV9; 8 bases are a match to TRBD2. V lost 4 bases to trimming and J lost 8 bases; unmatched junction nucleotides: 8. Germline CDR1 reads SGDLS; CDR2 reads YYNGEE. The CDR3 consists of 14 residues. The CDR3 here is CASSPGGSRDEQFF. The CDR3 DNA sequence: TGTGCCAGCAGCCCGGGGGGGAGTAGAGATGAGCAGTTCTTC.

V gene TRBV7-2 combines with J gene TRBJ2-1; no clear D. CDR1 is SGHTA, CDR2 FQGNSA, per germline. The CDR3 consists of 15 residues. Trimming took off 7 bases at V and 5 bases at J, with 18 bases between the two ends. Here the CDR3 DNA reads TGTGCCAGCACCCCCCTTTTAGGTTCACACAATGAGCAGTTCTTC. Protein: CASTPLLGSHNEQFF.

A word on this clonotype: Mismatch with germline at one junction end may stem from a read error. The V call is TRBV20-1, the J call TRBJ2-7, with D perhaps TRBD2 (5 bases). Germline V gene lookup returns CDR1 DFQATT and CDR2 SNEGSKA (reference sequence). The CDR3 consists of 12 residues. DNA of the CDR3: TGCAGTGCTAGCCTAGCCTCCAACGAGCAGTACTTC. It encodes CSASLASNEQYF.

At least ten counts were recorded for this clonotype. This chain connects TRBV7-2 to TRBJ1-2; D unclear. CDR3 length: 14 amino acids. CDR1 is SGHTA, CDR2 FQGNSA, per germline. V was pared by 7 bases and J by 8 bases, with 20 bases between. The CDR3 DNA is TGTGCCAGCACCCCGAGGAGTTCGCGAGGGGGCTACACCTTC. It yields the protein CASTPRSSRGGYTF.

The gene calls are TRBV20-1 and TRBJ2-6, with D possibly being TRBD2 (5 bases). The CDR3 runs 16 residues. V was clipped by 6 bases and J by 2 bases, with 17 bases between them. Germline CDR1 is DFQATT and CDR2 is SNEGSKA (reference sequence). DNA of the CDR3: TGCAGTGCCAAACCTCGGAGAGGGCCTGGGGCCAACGTCCTGACTTTC. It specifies CSAKPRRGPGANVLTF.

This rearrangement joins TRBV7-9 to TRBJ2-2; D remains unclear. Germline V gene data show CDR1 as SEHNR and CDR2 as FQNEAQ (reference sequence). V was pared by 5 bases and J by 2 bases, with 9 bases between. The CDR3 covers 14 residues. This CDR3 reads CASSTFTNTGELFF. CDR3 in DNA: TGTGCCAGCAGCACTTTCACAAACACCGGGGAGCTGTTTTTT.

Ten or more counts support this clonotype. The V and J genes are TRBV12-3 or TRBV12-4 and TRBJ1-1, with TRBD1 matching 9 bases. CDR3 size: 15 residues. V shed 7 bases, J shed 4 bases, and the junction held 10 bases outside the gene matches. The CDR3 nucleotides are TGTGCCAGCATCATAGGACAGGGGATCGGCACTGAAGCTTTCTTT. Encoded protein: CASIIGQGIGTEAFF.

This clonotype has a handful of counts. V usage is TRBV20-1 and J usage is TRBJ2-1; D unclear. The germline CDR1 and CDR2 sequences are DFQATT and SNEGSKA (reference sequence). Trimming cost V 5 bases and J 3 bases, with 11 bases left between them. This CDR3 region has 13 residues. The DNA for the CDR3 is TGCAGTGCTCCAATTCGGCTCTACAATGAGCAGTTCTTC. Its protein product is CSAPIRLYNEQFF.

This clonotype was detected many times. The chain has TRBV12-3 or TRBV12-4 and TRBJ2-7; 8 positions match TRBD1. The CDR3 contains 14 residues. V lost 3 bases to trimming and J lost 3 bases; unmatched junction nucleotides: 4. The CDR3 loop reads CASSFSDRDYEQYF. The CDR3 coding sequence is TGTGCCAGCAGTTTTTCGGACAGGGACTACGAGCAGTACTTC.

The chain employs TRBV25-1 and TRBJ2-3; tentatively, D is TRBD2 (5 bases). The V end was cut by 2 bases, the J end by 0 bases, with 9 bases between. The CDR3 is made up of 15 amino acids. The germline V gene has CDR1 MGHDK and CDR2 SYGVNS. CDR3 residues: CASSELAASTDTQYF. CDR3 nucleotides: TGTGCCAGCAGTGAACTAGCAGCTAGCACAGATACGCAGTATTTT.

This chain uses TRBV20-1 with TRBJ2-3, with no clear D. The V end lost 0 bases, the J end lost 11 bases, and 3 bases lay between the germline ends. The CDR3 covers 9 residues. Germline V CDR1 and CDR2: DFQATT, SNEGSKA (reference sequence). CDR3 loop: CSAREQQYF. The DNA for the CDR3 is TGCAGTGCTAGAGAACAGCAGTATTTT.